Listed below are T cell receptor beta chains from one sample, sequenced in a study of shared clonotypes between healthy human individuals. Assay used: immunoSEQ multiplex PCR; TCRdb lists only in-frame clones, some missing. The data contain some 2 million clones, about 95% of them singletons. Sequences were obtained from naive CD8+ T cells sorted from blood. The receptors were gathered from a man between 18 and 29 years old in good health. The conserved cysteine and the conserved F or W are not part of the CDR3 here.

V	J	length	CDR3
TRBV28	TRBJ2-7	15	ASRSLSLAGGSYEQY
TRBV6-1	TRBJ2-7	10	ASIGGNYEQY
TRBV4-3	TRBJ1-6	13	ASSQDRRWDSPLH
TRBV14	TRBJ1-2	10	ASSPGVGGYT
TRBV13	TRBJ2-7	13	ASSTSGLAGSEQY
TRBV7-9	TRBJ1-3	14	ASSETPGVSGNTIY
TRBV12-5	TRBJ1-1	12	ASGWGGVNTEAF
TRBV7-6	TRBJ1-5	9	ASSDFGPQH
TRBV6-5	TRBJ2-7	13	ASSGLPGQGFEQY
TRBV27	TRBJ2-1	13	ASSVMGGNYNEQF
TRBV11-2	TRBJ2-7	11	ASSLGLAYEQY
TRBV28	TRBJ1-4	13	ASSGRAHESEKLF
TRBV4-3	TRBJ2-2	17	ASSQDGVAGVTDTGELF
TRBV6-5	TRBJ1-2	10	ASTSDLYGYT
TRBV6-6	TRBJ2-7	12	ASSYAGTFYEQY
TRBV2	TRBJ1-2	11	ASSDYGITGYT
TRBV10-3	TRBJ1-1	12	AINIRTENTEAF
TRBV2	TRBJ1-5	12	ASSVGQRAQPKH
TRBV13	TRBJ2-1	13	ASSSRNDSYNEQF
TRBV5-4	TRBJ2-7	13	ASSSADGGLGEQY
TRBV5-1	TRBJ1-4	13	ASSPQGALGEKLF
TRBV5-1	TRBJ1-1	10	ASSLTTGAAF
TRBV5-5	TRBJ2-7	12	ASSLAVGSYEQY
TRBV5-6	TRBJ2-7	11	ASRAGNSYEQY
TRBV5-8	TRBJ1-1	15	ASSPLWGRTANTEAF
TRBV5-4	TRBJ2-7	11	ASSTGESYEQY
TRBV2	TRBJ2-2	14	AIRTSGGQRTGELF
TRBV28	TRBJ2-3	16	ASSGLAGGHIDTDTQY
TRBV28	TRBJ2-2	12	ASSFYQATGELF
TRBV4-1	TRBJ2-7	11	ASSNGDSYEQY
TRBV27	TRBJ1-1	12	ASSFRGMNTEAF
TRBV6-1	TRBJ2-7	11	ATSTGMSYEQY
TRBV27	TRBJ1-1	12	ASSYKGLNTEAF
TRBV4-3	TRBJ2-7	16	ASSQEGWSGGDTYEQY
TRBV7-2	TRBJ2-5	13	ASSLTGTSGETQY
TRBV7-8	TRBJ2-7	11	ASSIGQGYEQY
TRBV28	TRBJ2-3	15	ASSLFSGGAGTDTQY
TRBV18	TRBJ2-7	9	ASSPSHEQY
TRBV5-6	TRBJ2-7	9	ASSLAGEQY
TRBV4-2	TRBJ2-3	15	ASSPVGGQSSTDTQY
TRBV7-9	TRBJ2-4	13	ASSLMGEGQNIQY
TRBV10-3	TRBJ1-3	11	AISEGQGNTIY
TRBV29-1	TRBJ1-2	11	SVGQLANYGYT
TRBV7-8	TRBJ1-6	14	ASSLGGGGSNSPLH
TRBV21-1	TRBJ2-1	10	ASSPQQFEQF
TRBV6-5	TRBJ1-1	13	ASSTTGYDNTEAF
TRBV27	TRBJ2-2	13	ASSLLGGQTGELF
TRBV14	TRBJ2-3	13	ASSQDGNFWDTQY
TRBV7-2	TRBJ2-1	10	ASSFLLGEQF
TRBV6-5	TRBJ2-2	11	ASISGGTGELF